The text below deals with one T cell receptor (beta chain). Its specificity is not known. These data belong to a study of neoadjuvant nivolumab and ipilimumab in lung cancer. Study-wide results and limits: Only a small number of samples underwent TCR sequencing. Blood richness before therapy tracked richness in tumors resected after neoadjuvant therapy. From pretherapy to surgery, tumor richness and clonality rose with dual therapy. TCR richness and clonality were higher in tumors than adjacent uninvolved lung.

Looked up from germline, CDR1 is MNHNS and CDR2 is SASEGT. The CDR3 is made up of 13 amino acids. Trimming cost V 6 bases and J 7 bases; bases outside gene matches: 8. The table came from immunoSEQ multiplex PCR; TCRdb's copy has only in-frame clones and leaves some out. The table shows 30,000 to 35,000 clones, with around 90% occurring only once. The V and J genes are TRBV6-1 and TRBJ1-2; 7 bases line up with TRBD1. Source: peripheral blood, taken after neoadjuvant nivolumab, alone or with ipilimumab, at or shortly before surgery. This clonotype was obtained from an adult with non-small cell lung cancer. In nucleotides, the CDR3 is TGTGCCAGCAGGACGACAGGGTTGGTTGGCTACACCTTC. Translated: CASRTTGLVGYTF.